This note documents a single TCR beta chain sequence. Its specificity is unknown. The data originate from a study of cytomegalovirus exposure and HLA in healthy donors. Study-wide points: Cytomegalovirus-associated TCR beta chains were listed, numbering 150 to 200. A further, later analysis showed that HLA-associated TCR beta chains (compared with equally common others) were more clonally expanded. Sequencing depth roughly uniform across donors was assumed in presence/absence analyses.

V gave up 3 bases and J gave up 3 bases; unmatched junction bases: 2. CDR1 is SNHLY, CDR2 FYNNEI, per germline. The CDR3 length is 14 residues. With 60 Vbeta and 13 Jbeta primers, the PCR was carried out. TCRdb keeps only in-frame clones here, not all; method: immunoSEQ multiplex PCR. The sample has fewer than 250,000 clones, 75% to 80% seen once. The clonotype was recovered from a male donor in good health and CMV-seronegative. The specimen sequenced was PBMCs. The chain links TRBV2 to TRBJ2-5; 9 bases align to TRBD2. The CDR3 DNA sequence: TGTGCCAGCAGTGACAAGCGGGAGGAAGAGACCCAGTACTTC. As protein: CASSDKREEETQYF.